These T cell receptor beta chains were read from a single sample in a study of blood T cell repertoires in COVID-19. This table comes from immunoSEQ multiplex PCR, and its TCRdb copy is limited to in-frame clones, with some not included. The data show roughly 250,000 clones, around 86% seen once. The sequenced material came from PBMCs or T cells enriched from blood (not recorded which). Source of these receptors: a woman aged 40 to 50 with acute COVID-19. The CDR3 runs from the conserved cysteine through the conserved F or W. The D gene is left open where the match is weak. Not every row has a clone size; where given, it reads once, few, many or a size class.

v_call,j_call,d_call,clone_size,cdr3_nt,cdr3_aa
TRBV11-2,TRBJ2-5,.,.,TGTGCCAGCAGCCCCGCCGGTAGCTCGAGAAGAGAGACCCAGTACTTC,CASSPAGSSRRETQYF
TRBV29-1,TRBJ1-2,.,once,TGCAGCGTTGAAAGTGCGGGGGCCAACTATGGCTACACCTTC,CSVESAGANYGYTF
TRBV19,TRBJ1-4,.,.,TGTGCCAGTGAGAGGGGGGGTAAACTGTTTTTT,CASERGGKLFF
TRBV7-6,TRBJ1-1,TRBD1,.,TGTGCCAGCAGCTCGACAGGGGGTAGTGAAGCTTTCTTT,CASSSTGGSEAFF
TRBV7-2,TRBJ1-5,TRBD1,.,TGTGCCAGCAGCTTTGACAGGGGACAGCCCCAGCATTTT,CASSFDRGQPQHF
TRBV6-5,TRBJ1-3,TRBD1,.,TGTGCCAGCAGTTACCCGGGACAGGGAAACACCATATATTTT,CASSYPGQGNTIYF
TRBV9,TRBJ2-7,TRBD2,.,TGTGCCAGCAGCCAAACTAGCGGGAGTTTAGGCGAGCAGTACTTC,CASSQTSGSLGEQYF
TRBV10-1,TRBJ1-1,.,.,TGCGCCAGTCGGGGACATAACACTGAAGCTTTCTTT,CASRGHNTEAFF
TRBV18,TRBJ2-3,TRBD1,.,TGTGCCAGCTCACCATGGCCGGGACAGGGGGCGACAGATACGCAGTATTTT,CASSPWPGQGATDTQYF
TRBV10-2,TRBJ2-7,TRBD1,.,TGCGCCAGCAGTACTTTAGGGACAGGGAATTACGAGCAGTACTTC,CASSTLGTGNYEQYF
TRBV19,TRBJ2-2,.,.,TGTGCCAGTAGTATTTACGCTACGAACACCGGGGAGCTGTTTTTT,CASSIYATNTGELFF
TRBV30,TRBJ2-3,.,.,TGTGCCTGGAGTGCCGGGGAACGTAGGTCAGATACGCAGTATTTT,CAWSAGERRSDTQYF
TRBV7-9,TRBJ2-1,TRBD2,.,TGTGCCAGCAGCTTAGTGGGAGGGACTAGCGGGGAATACAATGAGCAGTTCTTC,CASSLVGGTSGEYNEQFF
TRBV10-3,TRBJ2-1,TRBD2,.,TGTGCCATCAGTGCCTGGGGACTAGCGGGAGGACCCTCCTACAATGAGCAGTTCTTC,CAISAWGLAGGPSYNEQFF
TRBV24-1,TRBJ2-1,TRBD2,.,TGTGCCACCAGTGATGCCAGCCTGGGGCGGGAGAACTACAATGAGCAGTTCTTC,CATSDASLGRENYNEQFF
TRBV6-5,TRBJ1-2,.,.,TGTGCCAGCAGTTACACCCAGGACTATGGCTACACCTTC,CASSYTQDYGYTF
TRBV7-9,TRBJ1-1,.,.,TGTGCCAGCAGCTTAGAGGGGGCTTTCTTT,CASSLEGAFF
TRBV9,TRBJ1-3,.,.,TGTGCCAGCAGCGTAGCGGGAGGGGAGGGATACTCTGGAAACACCATATATTTT,CASSVAGGEGYSGNTIYF
TRBV5-8,TRBJ2-2,TRBD2,.,TGTGCCAGCAGCAAAGAGGGACTAGCTGCGAACACCGGGGAGCTGTTTTTT,CASSKEGLAANTGELFF
TRBV5-4,TRBJ2-1,TRBD2,.,TGTGCCAGCAGTCCACAGACTAGCCGCAATGAGCAGTTCTTC,CASSPQTSRNEQFF
TRBV14,TRBJ2-2,.,.,TGTGCCAGCAGCCAAGTTCGGAGTACCGGGGAGCTGTTTTTT,CASSQVRSTGELFF
TRBV19,TRBJ2-3,.,.,TGTGCCAGTAGTACCCGGACTGCTAAGGACACAGATACGCAGTATTTT,CASSTRTAKDTDTQYF
TRBV2,TRBJ2-1,.,.,TGTGCCAGCAGTGACTGGAGCAAATCGAATGAGCAGTTCTTC,CASSDWSKSNEQFF
TRBV7-9,TRBJ1-2,.,.,TGTGCCAGCAGCTTAGCCGGACAGTGGGGCTACACCTTC,CASSLAGQWGYTF
TRBV19,TRBJ2-7,.,.,TGTGCCAGCTCCCCTGGGGGACTCCTCCCCTACGAGCAGTACTTC,CASSPGGLLPYEQYF
TRBV5-5,TRBJ2-3,TRBD2,.,TGTGCCAGCAGCCCACAGACTAGCAGCACAGATACGCAGTATTTT,CASSPQTSSTDTQYF
TRBV5-8,TRBJ2-1,TRBD1,.,TGTGCCAGCAGCTTGGTGCAGGGGGCGAATGAGCAGTTCTTC,CASSLVQGANEQFF
TRBV6-1,TRBJ1-2,.,.,TGTGCCAGCAGTGAAGATAGCAGTCTGGGCTACACCTTC,CASSEDSSLGYTF
TRBV12-3/TRBV12-4,TRBJ2-5,TRBD2,.,TGTGCCAGCACTAGCGGGGCAGAGACCCAGTACTTC,CASTSGAETQYF
TRBV2,TRBJ2-5,.,.,TGTGCCAGGCGGTCGGGAGCCCAGTACTTC,CARRSGAQYF
TRBV19,TRBJ1-2,.,.,TGTGCCAGTAGTATAGCGCACTATGCCGGGGGCTACACCTTC,CASSIAHYAGGYTF
TRBV11-3,TRBJ1-1,.,few,TGTGCCAGCAGCTCCTCGACAGGGAACACTGAAGCTTTCTTT,CASSSSTGNTEAFF
TRBV12-5,TRBJ2-1,.,.,TGTGCTAGTGGTTTGGAACAGGGTTTCGATGAGCAGTTCTTC,CASGLEQGFDEQFF
TRBV19,TRBJ1-6,.,.,TGTGCCAGTAGTATCCTACAGAGTAATTCACCCCTCCACTTT,CASSILQSNSPLHF
TRBV19,TRBJ1-3,TRBD1,.,TGTGCCAGTAGCACAGGACAGGGGGCGGGAGGAAACACCATATATTTT,CASSTGQGAGGNTIYF
TRBV25-1,TRBJ2-5,.,.,TGTGCCAGCAGTGAATTCGGAGGAATAGAGACCCAGTACTTC,CASSEFGGIETQYF
TRBV3-1/TRBV3-2,TRBJ1-1,.,.,TGTGCCAGCAGCCCACGATCCGCGCGGGGCAACACTGAAGCTTTCTTT,CASSPRSARGNTEAFF
TRBV5-5,TRBJ2-7,TRBD1,.,TGTGCCAGCAGCTTCTTTGTCGGGACAGCGTCCTACGAGCAGTACTTC,CASSFFVGTASYEQYF
TRBV4-1,TRBJ1-1,.,.,TGCGCCAGCAGCCAAGGGCCGGGGGTGAACACTGAAGCTTTCTTT,CASSQGPGVNTEAFF
TRBV4-1,TRBJ2-3,.,.,TGCGCCAGCAGCCAAGGGGCCTATTCAGATACGCAGTATTTT,CASSQGAYSDTQYF
TRBV2,TRBJ2-1,.,.,TGTGCCAGCAGTGAATTGTCGGCGGAGCCCTACAATGAGCAGTTCTTC,CASSELSAEPYNEQFF
TRBV7-6,TRBJ2-1,.,few,TGTGCCAGCAGCCAAAATAGCGGCCCTCCCTACAATGAGCAGTTCTTC,CASSQNSGPPYNEQFF
TRBV13,TRBJ1-4,TRBD1,.,TGTGCCAGCAGCGAGGACAGGGGAACTAATGAAAAACTGTTTTTT,CASSEDRGTNEKLFF
TRBV5-1,TRBJ1-1,TRBD1,.,TGCGCCAGCAGCACCAAGACAGGGGGCAACACTGAAGCTTTCTTT,CASSTKTGGNTEAFF
TRBV7-9,TRBJ2-1,.,.,TGTGCCAGCAGCTTAGTTTCGCGTCCCTCCAATGAGCAGTTCTTC,CASSLVSRPSNEQFF
TRBV6-5,TRBJ2-7,.,once,TGTGCCAGCAGTTTCTCCCGCTCCTACGAGCAGTACTTC,CASSFSRSYEQYF
TRBV14,TRBJ2-3,TRBD2,.,TGTGCCAGCAGCCTTAGCGGGAGGGCCTCGGTGACAGATACGCAGTATTTT,CASSLSGRASVTDTQYF
TRBV30,TRBJ2-5,.,.,TGTGCCTGGAGTGGGCAGGGTCGGGAGACCCAGTACTTC,CAWSGQGRETQYF
TRBV6-5,TRBJ2-7,TRBD2,.,TGTGCCAGCGCGAGTAGGACTAGTCGGGCCCGCGAGCAGTACTTC,CASASRTSRAREQYF
TRBV7-6,TRBJ1-3,TRBD1,few,TGTGCCAGCAGCCGGACAGGTGCTGGAAACACCATATATTTT,CASSRTGAGNTIYF
TRBV19,TRBJ1-5,TRBD1,.,TGTGCCAGTCGAAAGACAGGGGGCGGTCAGCCCCAGCATTTT,CASRKTGGGQPQHF